The 21 T cell receptor beta chains in this list originate from one sample, sequenced in a study of cytomegalovirus exposure and HLA in healthy donors. Sequencing was performed with immunoSEQ multiplex PCR; in TCRdb, only in-frame clones are kept and a portion is missing. The sample includes about 130,000 clones, 89% of them seen just once. Sequencing used PBMCs. These receptors came from a woman under 30 in good health and CMV-seropositive.

The chain combines TRBV5-1 with TRBJ2-1, with D possibly being TRBD1 (6 bases). V was clipped by 7 bases and J by 0 bases, with 11 bases between them. CDR3 length equals 14 residues. Germline V gene data show CDR1 as SGHRS and CDR2 as YFSETQ. CDR3 bases: TGCGCCAGCCTCAAGGACAGCTCCTACAATGAGCAGTTCTTC. Amino acid sequence: CASLKDSSYNEQFF.

This clone was recorded a few times. The V call is TRBV5-4, the J call TRBJ1-3, with 11 bases aligning to TRBD1. Germline-derived CDR1 and CDR2 are SGHNT and YYREEE (reference sequence). Trimming took 4 bases from V and 0 from J; bases not matched to a gene: 3. This CDR3 region has 16 residues. CDR3 protein: CASSLGQGGSGNTIYF. CDR3 DNA: TGTGCCAGCAGCCTGGGACAGGGGGGCTCTGGAAACACCATATATTTT.

The chain employs TRBV27 and TRBJ2-2, with 8 bases fitting TRBD1. The V gene end was trimmed by 5 bases and the J gene end by 4 bases; junction bases not matched to a gene: 9. The length of the CDR3 is 16 residues. Germline V gene lookup returns CDR1 MNHEY and CDR2 SMNVEV (reference sequence). CDR3: CASSPSQGTGTGELFF. CDR3 in DNA: TGTGCCAGCAGTCCGTCACAGGGGACAGGCACCGGGGAGCTGTTTTTT.

The V call is TRBV6-5, the J call TRBJ2-3, with 7 bases lining up with TRBD2. The CDR3 extends over 12 amino acids. Losses at the gene ends were 6 bases for V and 9 bases for J; bases not matched to a gene: 6. Germline lookup yields CDR1 MNHEY and CDR2 SVGAGI. This CDR3 reads CASSQGEGTQYF. DNA for the CDR3: TGTGCCAGCAGCCAAGGGGAGGGGACGCAGTATTTT.

Only a few counts were recorded for this clone. The rearrangement joins TRBV6-1 to TRBJ1-2; D may be TRBD1 (6 bases). Trimming pared 8 bases from V and 7 bases from J, leaving 17 bases between. This CDR3 contains 13 residues. CDR1 is MNHNS and CDR2 is SASEGT in the germline V gene. DNA of the CDR3: TGTGCCAGCGGTGCCGCAGGGGTAGGTGGCTACACCTTC. It translates to CASGAAGVGGYTF.

The chain recombines TRBV7-2 with TRBJ2-5; TRBD1 matches 11 bases. This CDR3 is 15 amino acids long. With V trimmed by 5 bases and J by 5 bases, 7 bases remained unmatched. Germline loops: CDR1 SGHTA, CDR2 FQGNSA. The CDR3, as DNA: TGTGCCAGCAGCACGCGGACAGGGGGCAGTGAGACCCAGTACTTC. This sequence encodes CASSTRTGGSETQYF.

The CDR3 spells CATSRRTSVNEQFF. CDR3 DNA sequence: TGTGCCACCAGCAGGAGGACTAGCGTGAATGAGCAGTTCTTC. This rearrangement joins TRBV15 to TRBJ2-1; 9 bases agree with TRBD2. Germline CDR1 reads LNHNV; CDR2 reads YYDKDF (reference sequence). V was clipped by 3 bases and J by 7 bases; unmatched bases: 4. This CDR3 is built from 14 residues.

This chain joins TRBV20-1 and TRBJ2-7, with D possibly TRBD1 on 6 matching bases. This CDR3 has 11 residues. From germline, CDR1 is DFQATT and CDR2 SNEGSKA (reference sequence). The V gene lost 7 bases and the J gene lost 4 bases, with 11 bases spanning the gap. The CDR3 DNA sequence: TGCAGTGGGCAGGGGATGTACGAGCAGTACTTC. Its protein is CSGQGMYEQYF.

On this clone itself: One end of the junction does not line up with germline, which may come from a read error. The chain joins TRBV6-1 to TRBJ1-6, with D tentatively TRBD1 (5 bases). The germline gives CDR1 MNHNS, CDR2 SASEGT. The CDR3 has 18 amino acids. The DNA for the CDR3 is TGTGCCAGCAGGGAAGCCGGACGGGGGGGCTCCTATAATTCACCCCTCCACTTT. Translating it yields CASREAGRGGSYNSPLHF.

Comments on this clone: Germline and junction disagree at one end, which may indicate a read error. V gene TRBV7-7 combines with J gene TRBJ2-5; D is possibly TRBD2 (6 bases). Germline V CDR1 and CDR2: SSHAT, FNYEAQ (reference sequence). This CDR3 is 14 amino acids long. The CDR3: CASSLLDAGETQYF. Here the CDR3 DNA reads TGTGCTAGCAGCTTGTTGGACGCGGGGGAGACCCAGTACTTC.

The chain carries TRBV28 and TRBJ1-2, with a possible D match to TRBD1 (6 bases). CDR1 is MDHEN, CDR2 SYDVKM, per germline. The CDR3 loop spans 14 amino acids. Deletions cut 4 bases from V and 4 bases from J, with 13 bases between. The CDR3 coding sequence is TGTGCCAGCAGTTCAAACAGGGAACCCTATGGCTACACCTTC. Translating gives CASSSNREPYGYTF.

The V gene is TRBV11-2, the J gene TRBJ2-3; D uncertain. This CDR3 region has 11 residues. Trimming cost V 5 bases and J 6 bases, with 6 bases left between them. In germline, CDR1 is SGHAT, CDR2 FQNNGV. The CDR3 DNA sequence: TGTGCCAGCAGCCGGTCGGATACGCAGTATTTT. It is translated as CASSRSDTQYF.

The chain links TRBV7-2 to TRBJ1-6, with 9 bases identical to TRBD1. Germline CDR1 SGHTA, CDR2 FQGNSA. V shed 5 bases and J 6 bases; nucleotides not matched to a gene: 8. CDR3 length equals 16 residues. DNA for the CDR3: TGTGCCAGCAGCCCGGACAGGGGACAGGGTAATTCACCCCTCCACTTT. Its protein is CASSPDRGQGNSPLHF.

The chain combines TRBV30 with TRBJ2-7; 7 bases are shared with TRBD2. The CDR3 length is 15 residues. The junction had 8 bases not matched to a gene; V was cut back by 1 base and J by 2 bases. CDR1 is GTSNPN, CDR2 SVGIG, per germline (reference sequence). CDR3 nucleotides: TGTGCCTGGAGTGGGGGACTACCAGGCGCCTACGAGCAGTACTTC. It codes for CAWSGGLPGAYEQYF.

This sequence joins TRBV5-1 and TRBJ1-2; D unclear. CDR1 and CDR2 (germline): SGHRS, YFSETQ. This CDR3 contains 15 residues. Trimming cost V 1 base and J 1 base, with 11 bases left between them. As DNA, the CDR3 is TGCGCCAGCAGCTTGTCGTCAACGGGTAACTATGGCTACACCTTC. Protein: CASSLSSTGNYGYTF.

The V and J genes are TRBV19 and TRBJ2-5; D may be TRBD1 (5 bases). Germline V gene sequence: CDR1 LNHDA, CDR2 SQIVND (reference sequence). Trimming left V 5 bases short and J 2 bases short, with 12 bases between. CDR3 length: 14 amino acids. The CDR3 is CASSVWTSQETQYF. CDR3 nucleotides: TGTGCCAGTAGTGTTTGGACATCTCAAGAGACCCAGTACTTC.

Turning to this clone: The sample carries other DNA sequences with the same CDR3. The chain links TRBV19 to TRBJ1-1; TRBD1 matches 7 bases. The CDR3 runs to 14 residues. Germline loops: CDR1 LNHDA, CDR2 SQIVND (reference sequence). Trimming cost V 5 bases and J 1 base; bases outside gene matches: 4. For the CDR3, the DNA is TGTGCCAGTAGTTCGGGACAGACGAACACTGAAGCTTTCTTT. It codes for CASSSGQTNTEAFF.

The chain recombines TRBV19 with TRBJ2-3; D unclear. The CDR3 has 13 residues. Trimming stripped 5 bases from V and 0 bases from J, with 6 bases between. The germline V gene has CDR1 LNHDA and CDR2 SQIVND (reference sequence). In nucleotides, the CDR3 is TGTGCCAGTAGTTCCCCTAGCACAGATACGCAGTATTTT. This encodes CASSSPSTDTQYF.

The V gene is TRBV25-1, the J gene TRBJ2-7; 8 bases are a match to TRBD1. Germline assignment: CDR1 MGHDK and CDR2 SYGVNS. Losses at the gene ends were 4 bases for V and 1 base for J; bases not matched to a gene: 3. The CDR3 is 14 amino acids. CDR3 in amino acids: CASSAQGDSYEQYF. Written as DNA, the CDR3 is TGTGCCAGCAGTGCACAGGGGGATTCCTACGAGCAGTACTTC.

CDR3 nucleotides: TGCAGCGTCGGGACTAGCGGGGGGGTGTACCAAGAGACCCAGTACTTC. Protein product: CSVGTSGGVYQETQYF. The chain joins TRBV29-1 to TRBJ2-5, with 16 positions matching TRBD2. Germline-derived CDR1 and CDR2 are SQVTM and ANQGSEA. Trimming removed 6 bases from V and 0 bases from J; junction bases left unmatched: 4. This CDR3 contains 16 residues.

There are a few counts of this clone. V usage is TRBV9 and J usage is TRBJ1-5, with D hard to call. The V end was cut by 0 bases, the J end by 6 bases, with 10 bases between. The CDR3 totals 14 residues. Per the germline V gene, CDR1 is SGDLS and CDR2 is YYNGEE. The CDR3 region is CASSVGGFGQPQHF. Here the CDR3 DNA reads TGTGCCAGCAGCGTAGGAGGGTTTGGTCAGCCCCAGCATTTT.